This T cell receptor (beta chain) was captured in a study of T cells after yellow fever vaccination. 5'RACE template switching produced TCR cDNA carrying a universal primer site and UMIs. TCRdb processed the 5' RACE reads anew with MiXCR; each CDR3 protein has one entry. This table has about 150,000 distinct CDR3 sequences, roughly 6.7% appearing once. In this sample, this clonotype turned up a few times. Its antigen is not known. Whole-study results and caveats: Though it reached lower strength, the secondary response hit its peak faster, day 5 versus 15. Within FACS-sorted repertoires, abundant clonotypes contaminating from the bulk population could be present. Most clones from primary vaccination resurfaced after the booster (around 95% CD4, less than 90% CD8).

This sequence originates from a man aged 25 to 40 who received the YFV17D yellow fever vaccine. The sequences come from CD4+ T cells sorted from PBMCs, collected 10 days after the yellow fever booster vaccination.

The chain's CDR3 is CASSLLGGSGYTF. DNA for the CDR3: TGTGCCAGCAGTTTACTAGGGGGCAGTGGCTACACCTTC. The gene calls are TRBV12-3 or TRBV12-4 and TRBJ1-2, with 7 bases matching TRBD1. CDR3 length: 13 residues. Trimming removed 2 bases from V and 7 bases from J; junction bases left unmatched: 4.